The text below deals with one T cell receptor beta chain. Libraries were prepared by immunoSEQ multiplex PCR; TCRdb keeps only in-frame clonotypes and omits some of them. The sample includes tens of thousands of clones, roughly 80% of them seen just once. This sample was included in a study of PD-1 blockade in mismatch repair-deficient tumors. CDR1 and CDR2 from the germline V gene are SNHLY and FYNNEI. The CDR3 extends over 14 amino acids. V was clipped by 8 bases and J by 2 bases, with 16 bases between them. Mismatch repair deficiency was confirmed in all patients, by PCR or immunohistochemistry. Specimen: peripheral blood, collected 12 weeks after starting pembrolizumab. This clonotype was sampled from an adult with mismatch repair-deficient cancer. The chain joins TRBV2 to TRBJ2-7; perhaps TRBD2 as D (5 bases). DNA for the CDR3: TGTGCCAGCCACCTGGCGCGGGTTGCCTACGAGCAGTACTTC. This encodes CASHLARVAYEQYF.